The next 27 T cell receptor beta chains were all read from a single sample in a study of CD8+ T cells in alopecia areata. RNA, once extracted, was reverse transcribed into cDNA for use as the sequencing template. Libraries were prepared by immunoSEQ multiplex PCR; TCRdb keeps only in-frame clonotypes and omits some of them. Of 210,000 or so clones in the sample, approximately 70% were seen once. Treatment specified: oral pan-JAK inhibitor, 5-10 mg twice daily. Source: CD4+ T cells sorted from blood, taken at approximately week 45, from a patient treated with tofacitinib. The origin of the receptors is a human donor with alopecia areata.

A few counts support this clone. CDR3 sequence reads: CSVEKLGLSGYTF. In nucleotides, the CDR3 is TGCAGCGTAGAAAAATTAGGGTTAAGCGGCTACACCTTC. V gene TRBV29-1 combines with J gene TRBJ1-2, with unresolved D. This CDR3 has 13 amino acids. Trimming pared 6 bases from V and 8 bases from J, leaving 19 bases between. Germline CDR1 SQVTM, CDR2 ANQGSEA.

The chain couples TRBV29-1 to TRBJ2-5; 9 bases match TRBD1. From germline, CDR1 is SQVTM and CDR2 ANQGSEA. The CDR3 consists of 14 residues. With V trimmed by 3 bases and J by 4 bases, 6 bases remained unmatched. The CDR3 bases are TGCAGCGTTGATGGGGCGGGACAGGGAGAGACCCAGTACTTC. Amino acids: CSVDGAGQGETQYF.

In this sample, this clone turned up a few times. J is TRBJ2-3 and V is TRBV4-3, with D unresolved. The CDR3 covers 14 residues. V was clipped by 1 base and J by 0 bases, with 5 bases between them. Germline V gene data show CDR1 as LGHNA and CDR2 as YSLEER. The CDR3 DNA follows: TGCGCCAGCAGCCAAGCACAGAGCACAGATACGCAGTATTTT. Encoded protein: CASSQAQSTDTQYF.

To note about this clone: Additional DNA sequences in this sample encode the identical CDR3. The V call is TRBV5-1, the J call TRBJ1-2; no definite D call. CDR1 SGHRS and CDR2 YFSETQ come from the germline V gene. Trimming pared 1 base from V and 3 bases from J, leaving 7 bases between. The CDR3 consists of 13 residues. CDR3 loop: CASSLRGDYGYTF. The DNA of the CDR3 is TGCGCCAGCAGCTTGCGCGGGGACTATGGCTACACCTTC.

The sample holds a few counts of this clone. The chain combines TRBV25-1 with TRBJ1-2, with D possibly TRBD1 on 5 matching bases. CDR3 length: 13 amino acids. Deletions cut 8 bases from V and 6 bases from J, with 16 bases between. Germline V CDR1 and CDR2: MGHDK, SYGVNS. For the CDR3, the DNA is TGTGCCAGCTCTTGGGACGGGATACATGGCTACACCTTC. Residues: CASSWDGIHGYTF.

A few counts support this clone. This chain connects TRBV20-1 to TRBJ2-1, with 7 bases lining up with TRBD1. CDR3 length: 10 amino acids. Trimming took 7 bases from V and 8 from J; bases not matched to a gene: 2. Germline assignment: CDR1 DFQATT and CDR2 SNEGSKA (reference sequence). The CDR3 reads CSVQGDEQFF. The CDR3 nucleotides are TGCAGTGTGCAGGGGGATGAGCAGTTCTTC.

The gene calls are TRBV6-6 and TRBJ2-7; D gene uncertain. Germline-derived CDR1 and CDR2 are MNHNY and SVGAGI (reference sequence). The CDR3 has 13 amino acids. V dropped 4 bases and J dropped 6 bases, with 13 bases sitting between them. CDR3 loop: CASSSRISVEQYF. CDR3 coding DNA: TGTGCCAGCAGTTCCCGTATCTCGGTCGAGCAGTACTTC.

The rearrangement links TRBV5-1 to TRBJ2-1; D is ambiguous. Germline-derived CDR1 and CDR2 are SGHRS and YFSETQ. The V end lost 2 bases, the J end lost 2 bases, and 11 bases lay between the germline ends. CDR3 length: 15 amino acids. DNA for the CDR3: TGCGCCAGCAGCTTTGTGGCGGAAACCTACAATGAGCAGTTCTTC. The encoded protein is CASSFVAETYNEQFF. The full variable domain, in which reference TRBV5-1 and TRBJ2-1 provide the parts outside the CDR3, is KAGVTQTPRYLIKTRGQQVTLSCSPISGHRSVSWYQQTPGQGLQFLFEYFSETQRNKGNFPGRFSGRQFSNSRSEMNVSTLELGDSALYLCASSFVAETYNEQFFGPGTRLTVL.

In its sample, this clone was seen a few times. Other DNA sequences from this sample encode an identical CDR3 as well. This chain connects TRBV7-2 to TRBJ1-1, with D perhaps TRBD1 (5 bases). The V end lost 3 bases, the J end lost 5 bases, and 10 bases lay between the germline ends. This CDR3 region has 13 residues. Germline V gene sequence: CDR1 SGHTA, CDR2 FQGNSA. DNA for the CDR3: TGTGCCAGCAGCTTTCAGGGACGTACTGAAGCTTTCTTT. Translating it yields CASSFQGRTEAFF.

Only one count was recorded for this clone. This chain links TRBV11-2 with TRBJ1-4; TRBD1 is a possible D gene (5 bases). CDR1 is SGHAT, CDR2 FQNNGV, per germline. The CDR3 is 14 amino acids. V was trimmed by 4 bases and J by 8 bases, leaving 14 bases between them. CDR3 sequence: CASSSRQRNEKLFF. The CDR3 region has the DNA TGTGCCAGCAGCTCCCGACAGAGAAACGAAAAACTGTTTTTT.

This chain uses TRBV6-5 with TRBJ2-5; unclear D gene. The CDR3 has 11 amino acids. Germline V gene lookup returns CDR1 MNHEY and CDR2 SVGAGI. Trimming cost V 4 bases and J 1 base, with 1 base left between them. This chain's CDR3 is CASSFQETQYF. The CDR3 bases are TGTGCCAGCAGTTTCCAAGAGACCCAGTACTTC.

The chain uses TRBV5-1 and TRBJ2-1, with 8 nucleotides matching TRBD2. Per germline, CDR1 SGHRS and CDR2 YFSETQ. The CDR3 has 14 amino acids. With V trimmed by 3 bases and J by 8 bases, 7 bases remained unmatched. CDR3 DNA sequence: TGCGCCAGCAGCTCCGGGGGGGCCTCCGATGAGCAGTTCTTC. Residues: CASSSGGASDEQFF.

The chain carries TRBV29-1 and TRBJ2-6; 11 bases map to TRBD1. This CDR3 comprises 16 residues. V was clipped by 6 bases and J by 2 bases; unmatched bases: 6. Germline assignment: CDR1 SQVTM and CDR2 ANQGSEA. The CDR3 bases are TGCAGCGTGCGGGACAGGGGGTTACCTGGGGCCAACGTCCTGACTTTC. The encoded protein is CSVRDRGLPGANVLTF.

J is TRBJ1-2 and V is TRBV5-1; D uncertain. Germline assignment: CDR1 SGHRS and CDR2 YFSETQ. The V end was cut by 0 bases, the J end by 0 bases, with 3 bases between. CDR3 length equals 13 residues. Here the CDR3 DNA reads TGCGCCAGCAGCTTGGAGTCTAACTATGGCTACACCTTC. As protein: CASSLESNYGYTF.

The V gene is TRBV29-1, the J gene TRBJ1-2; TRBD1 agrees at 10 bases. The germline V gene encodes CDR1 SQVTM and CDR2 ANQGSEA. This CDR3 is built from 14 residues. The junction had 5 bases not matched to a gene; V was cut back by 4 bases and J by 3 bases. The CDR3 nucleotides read TGCAGCGTTGCCGGGGGGACAGGGGACTATGGCTACACCTTC. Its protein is CSVAGGTGDYGYTF.

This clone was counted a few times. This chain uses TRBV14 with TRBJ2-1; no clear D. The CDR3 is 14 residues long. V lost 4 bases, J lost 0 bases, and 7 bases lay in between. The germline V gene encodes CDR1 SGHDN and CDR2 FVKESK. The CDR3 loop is CASSPISSYNEQFF. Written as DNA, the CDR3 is TGTGCCAGCAGCCCGATTAGCTCCTACAATGAGCAGTTCTTC.

The chain's CDR3 is CASRRDRGPNTGELFF. The DNA for the CDR3 is TGTGCCAGCAGGCGGGACAGGGGGCCTAACACCGGGGAGCTGTTTTTT. The rearrangement links TRBV7-9 to TRBJ2-2; 12 nucleotides agree with TRBD1. The CDR3 is 16 amino acids. The junction had 4 bases not matched to a gene; V was cut back by 6 bases and J by 2 bases. Germline loops: CDR1 SEHNR, CDR2 FQNEAQ (reference sequence).

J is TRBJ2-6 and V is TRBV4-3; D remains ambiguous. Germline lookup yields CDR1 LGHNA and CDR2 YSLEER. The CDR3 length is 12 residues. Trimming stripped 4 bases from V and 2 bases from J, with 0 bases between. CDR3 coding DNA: TGCGCCAGCAGCCCTGGGGCCAACGTCCTGACTTTC. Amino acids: CASSPGANVLTF.

This chain's CDR3 is CASTKQGIGELFF. CDR3 in DNA: TGTGCCAGTACGAAACAGGGCATCGGGGAGCTGTTTTTT. This sequence joins TRBV19 and TRBJ2-2; D possibly corresponds to TRBD1 (6 bases). CDR3 length: 13 amino acids. The germline gives CDR1 LNHDA, CDR2 SQIVND (reference sequence). The germline V and J ends were trimmed by 7 bases and 7 bases, with 13 bases remaining between them.

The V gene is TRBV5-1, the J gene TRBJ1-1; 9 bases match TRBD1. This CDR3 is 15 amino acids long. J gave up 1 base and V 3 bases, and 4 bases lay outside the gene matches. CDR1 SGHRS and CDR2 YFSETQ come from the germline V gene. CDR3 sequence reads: CASSSLGQGNTEAFF. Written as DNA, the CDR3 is TGCGCCAGCAGCTCGTTGGGACAGGGGAACACTGAAGCTTTCTTT.

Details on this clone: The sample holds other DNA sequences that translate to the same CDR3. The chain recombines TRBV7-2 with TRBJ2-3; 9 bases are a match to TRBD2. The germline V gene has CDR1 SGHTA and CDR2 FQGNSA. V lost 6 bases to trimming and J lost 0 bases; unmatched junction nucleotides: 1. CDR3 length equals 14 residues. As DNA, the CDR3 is TGTGCCAGCAGTCTAGCGGGGAGCACAGATACGCAGTATTTT. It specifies CASSLAGSTDTQYF.

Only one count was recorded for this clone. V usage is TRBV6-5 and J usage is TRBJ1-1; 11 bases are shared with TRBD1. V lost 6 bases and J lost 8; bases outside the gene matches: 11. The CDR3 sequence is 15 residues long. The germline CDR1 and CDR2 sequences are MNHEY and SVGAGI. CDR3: CASSFLGQGGEEAFF. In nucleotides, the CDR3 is TGTGCCAGCAGCTTCCTGGGACAGGGGGGTGAGGAAGCTTTCTTT.

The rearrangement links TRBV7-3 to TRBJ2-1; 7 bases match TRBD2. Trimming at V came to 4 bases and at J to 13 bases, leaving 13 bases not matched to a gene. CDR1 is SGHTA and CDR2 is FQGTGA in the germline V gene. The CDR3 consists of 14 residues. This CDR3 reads CASSSSGGNGNQFF. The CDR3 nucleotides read TGTGCCAGCAGCTCATCGGGGGGAAACGGGAATCAGTTCTTC.

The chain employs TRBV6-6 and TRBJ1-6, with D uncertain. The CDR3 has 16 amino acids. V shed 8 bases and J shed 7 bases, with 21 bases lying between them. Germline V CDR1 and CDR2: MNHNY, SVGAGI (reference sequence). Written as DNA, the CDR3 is TGTGCCAGCGGTGTTCAGCGGATGGTGGAAAATTCACCCCTCCACTTT. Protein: CASGVQRMVENSPLHF.

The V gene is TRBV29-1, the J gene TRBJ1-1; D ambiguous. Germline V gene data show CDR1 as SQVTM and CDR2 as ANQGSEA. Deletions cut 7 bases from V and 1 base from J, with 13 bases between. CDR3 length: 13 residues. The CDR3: CSGQLAANTEAFF. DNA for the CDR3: TGCAGCGGTCAGTTAGCAGCGAACACTGAAGCTTTCTTT. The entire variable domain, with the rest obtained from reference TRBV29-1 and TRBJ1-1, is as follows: SAVISQKPSRDICQRGTSLTIQCQVDSQVTMMFWYRQQPGQSLTLIATANQGSEATYESGFVIDKFPISRPNLTFSTLTVSNMSPEDSSIYLCSGQLAANTEAFFGQGTRLTVV.

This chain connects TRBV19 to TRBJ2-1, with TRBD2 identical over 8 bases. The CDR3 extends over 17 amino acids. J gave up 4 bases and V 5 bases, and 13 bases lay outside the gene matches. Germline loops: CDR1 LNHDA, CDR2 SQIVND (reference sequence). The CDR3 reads CASSPRFPRGAYNEQFF. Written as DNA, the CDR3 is TGTGCCAGTAGTCCCAGGTTTCCGCGGGGGGCGTACAATGAGCAGTTCTTC.

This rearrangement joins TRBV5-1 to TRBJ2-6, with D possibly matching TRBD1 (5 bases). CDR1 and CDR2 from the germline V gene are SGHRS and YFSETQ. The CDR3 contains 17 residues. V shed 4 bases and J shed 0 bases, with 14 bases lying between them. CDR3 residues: CASSPDSRSSGANVLTF. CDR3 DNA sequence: TGCGCCAGCAGCCCTGACAGTAGGAGCTCTGGGGCCAACGTCCTGACTTTC.